The 23 T cell receptor beta chains below come from one sample, sequenced in a study of T cell repertoires and HLA-DP antigens. The protocol was immunoSEQ multiplex PCR, while the TCRdb copy is restricted to in-frame clones and leaves out a portion. The table shows about 73,000 clones, with around 80% occurring only once. Which antigens these TCRs recognize remains unknown. The sequencing input was CD4+ T cells from PBMCs. Receptors were obtained from a man aged 55 to 70 in good health and CMV-seronegative.

CDR3 in amino acids: CASSKGIRAGYTF. The CDR3 nucleotides are TGTGCCAGCAGCAAAGGCATCAGGGCTGGCTACACCTTC. The chain has TRBV7-2 and TRBJ1-2; tentatively, D is TRBD1 (5 bases). Germline values: CDR1 SGHTA, CDR2 FQGNSA. The CDR3 covers 13 residues. Trimming cost V 5 bases and J 7 bases, with 14 bases left between them.

This sequence joins TRBV11-2 and TRBJ1-1, with 8 positions matching TRBD1. Germline V gene sequence: CDR1 SGHAT, CDR2 FQNNGV. This CDR3 comprises 14 residues. V was clipped by 3 bases and J by 1 base; unmatched bases: 1. The CDR3 sequence is CASSFGQGNTEAFF. The CDR3 DNA follows: TGTGCCAGCAGCTTCGGACAGGGGAACACTGAAGCTTTCTTT.

V is TRBV9 and J is TRBJ1-1; no reliable D call. CDR1 is SGDLS, CDR2 YYNGEE, per germline. Between the trimmed V and J ends, which lost 0 bases and 1 base, there was a span of 10 bases. The CDR3 has 15 residues. CDR3 amino acids: CASSVDPTANTEAFF. The CDR3 DNA is TGTGCCAGCAGCGTAGATCCGACTGCGAACACTGAAGCTTTCTTT.

The J gene is TRBJ1-2, the V gene TRBV6-5, with 10 bases fitting TRBD1. CDR1 is MNHEY, CDR2 SVGAGI, per germline. The CDR3 has 13 amino acids. The junction had 4 bases not matched to a gene; V was cut back by 4 bases and J by 8 bases. CDR3 sequence reads: CASSSGTGDGYTF. The CDR3 bases are TGTGCCAGCAGTTCTGGGACAGGGGACGGCTACACCTTC.

The chain employs TRBV5-1 and TRBJ2-1; TRBD1 agrees at 8 bases. This CDR3 region has 14 residues. CDR1 and CDR2 from the germline V gene are SGHRS and YFSETQ. Unmatched junction bases numbered 7, after V lost 3 bases and J lost 8 bases. The CDR3 sequence: CASSSGQGVDEQFF. In DNA, the CDR3 is TGCGCCAGCAGCTCCGGACAGGGAGTCGATGAGCAGTTCTTC. Full variable domain (outside the CDR3, taken from reference TRBV5-1 and TRBJ2-1): KAGVTQTPRYLIKTRGQQVTLSCSPISGHRSVSWYQQTPGQGLQFLFEYFSETQRNKGNFPGRFSGRQFSNSRSEMNVSTLELGDSALYLCASSSGQGVDEQFFGPGTRLTVL.

This chain joins TRBV7-9 and TRBJ2-1; no clear D. This CDR3 comprises 15 residues. Trimming took 3 bases from V and 8 from J, leaving 17 bases between them. CDR1 is SEHNR and CDR2 is FQNEAQ in the germline V gene (reference sequence). DNA of the CDR3: TGTGCCAGCAGCTTGTACCACGACCCGGTGGATGAGCAGTTCTTC. Its translation: CASSLYHDPVDEQFF.

The J gene is TRBJ2-3, the V gene TRBV10-3, with D perhaps TRBD1 (6 bases). The CDR3 length is 15 residues. Trimming shortened V by 7 bases and J by 1 base, and 15 bases separated the two germline ends. The V gene's germline CDR1 is ENHRY and CDR2 SYGVKD. The CDR3 sequence: CAITAGVDGTDTQYF. CDR3 DNA sequence: TGTGCCATCACTGCAGGGGTCGATGGCACAGATACGCAGTATTTT.

The rearrangement joins TRBV6-5 to TRBJ2-3, with 7 bases fitting TRBD1. This CDR3 region has 15 residues. Germline lookup yields CDR1 MNHEY and CDR2 SVGAGI. V lost 4 bases to trimming and J lost 0 bases; unmatched junction nucleotides: 4. CDR3 coding DNA: TGTGCCAGCAGTTCCCCGACAGGGAGCACAGATACGCAGTATTTT. Translating gives CASSSPTGSTDTQYF.

The chain has TRBV28 and TRBJ1-5, with 7 bases fitting TRBD1. Germline assignment: CDR1 MDHEN and CDR2 SYDVKM. The ends lost 6 bases at V and 5 bases at J; junction bases unmatched: 7. This CDR3 is built from 14 residues. The CDR3 region is CASSLTGTHQPQHF. CDR3 nucleotide sequence: TGTGCCAGCAGCTTGACAGGGACCCATCAGCCCCAGCATTTT.

The chain has TRBV28 and TRBJ1-3; unclear D gene. Germline CDR1 and CDR2: MDHEN and SYDVKM. Deletions cut 3 bases from V and 4 bases from J, with 22 bases between. The CDR3 loop spans 18 amino acids. CDR3 DNA: TGTGCCAGCAGTTTCCCGCAGGCTACCCTCTTTGGCGGAAACACCATATATTTT. Protein product: CASSFPQATLFGGNTIYF.

The chain has TRBV28 and TRBJ1-5, with D possibly TRBD1 on 6 matching bases. From germline, CDR1 is MDHEN and CDR2 SYDVKM. CDR3 length: 15 amino acids. V dropped 7 bases and J dropped 7 bases, with 20 bases sitting between them. CDR3 amino acids: CASTRGAGARQPQHF. CDR3 bases: TGTGCCAGCACCAGAGGGGCAGGGGCACGGCAGCCCCAGCATTTT.

The rearrangement links TRBV6-6 to TRBJ2-3; 12 bases align to TRBD2. The V gene end was trimmed by 6 bases and the J gene end by 6 bases; junction bases not matched to a gene: 1. This CDR3 comprises 13 residues. Germline V CDR1 and CDR2: MNHNY, SVGAGI (reference sequence). The CDR3 region has the DNA TGTGCCAGCAGACTAGCGGGAGGTGATACGCAGTATTTT. It yields the protein CASRLAGGDTQYF.

This clone is a singleton in its sample. The J gene is TRBJ1-4, the V gene TRBV30, with unresolved D. Trimming took 4 bases from V and 3 from J, leaving 9 bases between them. There are 13 residues in the CDR3. Germline loops: CDR1 GTSNPN, CDR2 SVGIG (reference sequence). DNA of the CDR3: TGTGCCTGGAACCCACAGCCTAATGAAAAACTGTTTTTT. Amino acid sequence: CAWNPQPNEKLFF.

Turning to this clone: Other DNA variants within this sample encode the same CDR3. The chain recombines TRBV7-9 with TRBJ2-3; no reliable D call. The germline V gene has CDR1 SEHNR and CDR2 FQNEAQ (reference sequence). Trimming took off 1 base at V and 3 bases at J, with 5 bases between the two ends. The CDR3 is made up of 13 amino acids. The CDR3 is CASSLGTTDTQYF. The CDR3 DNA is TGTGCCAGCAGCTTAGGGACGACAGATACGCAGTATTTT.

This sequence joins TRBV7-3 and TRBJ2-3; D perhaps matches TRBD2 (5 bases). CDR3 length: 13 amino acids. V was trimmed by 5 bases and J by 6 bases, leaving 12 bases between them. Per germline, CDR1 SGHTA and CDR2 FQGTGA. This CDR3 is CASSPGKTDTQYF. DNA of the CDR3: TGTGCCAGCAGCCCCGGGAAGACGGATACGCAGTATTTT.

In its sample, this clone was seen a few times. The chain employs TRBV6-1 and TRBJ1-6; 8 nucleotides match TRBD1. The length of the CDR3 is 14 residues. CDR1 and CDR2 from the germline V gene are MNHNS and SASEGT. V lost 3 bases to trimming and J lost 10 bases; unmatched junction nucleotides: 5. CDR3 sequence: CASSDQGAGSPLHF. The CDR3 region has the DNA TGTGCCAGCAGTGATCAGGGGGCCGGATCACCCCTCCACTTT.

V is TRBV29-1 and J is TRBJ1-1; D uncertain. This CDR3 comprises 13 residues. V shed 0 bases and J shed 1 base, with 6 bases lying between them. Germline V gene lookup returns CDR1 SQVTM and CDR2 ANQGSEA. CDR3 region: CSVEELGNTEAFF. The CDR3 nucleotides read TGCAGCGTTGAAGAACTCGGGAACACTGAAGCTTTCTTT.

This clone was observed a few times. V and J are TRBV7-2 and TRBJ2-3; possible D gene TRBD2, 5 bases. The V end lost 2 bases, the J end lost 14 bases, and 11 bases lay between the germline ends. CDR3 length: 11 amino acids. In germline, CDR1 is SGHTA, CDR2 FQGNSA. The CDR3, as DNA: TGTGCCAGCAGCTTACTAGAAGGGAGGTATTTT. Translating it yields CASSLLEGRYF.

This clone came up a few times. The V and J genes are TRBV9 and TRBJ2-3, with 8 bases identical to TRBD2. The CDR3 is 15 residues long. Losses at the gene ends were 3 bases for V and 6 bases for J; bases not matched to a gene: 9. The germline CDR1 and CDR2 sequences are SGDLS and YYNGEE. The CDR3 bases are TGTGCCAGCAGCGAAAGAGGCGGGAGGTTCGATACGCAGTATTTT. This gives the protein CASSERGGRFDTQYF.

V is TRBV21-1 and J is TRBJ2-1; the table assigns TRBD1, which was not confirmed against the DNA. TRBV21-1 is tagged as a pseudogene. The CDR3 sequence is 18 residues long. The CDR3 coding sequence is TGTGCCAGCAGCAAAAAGAACCCGCCAGGGGATACCAACAATGAGCAGTTCTTC. This codes for CASSKKNPPGDTNNEQFF.

The DNA of the CDR3 is TGTGCCAGCAGCGGACAGGGAAGTCAATACGAGCAGTACTTC. Its translation: CASSGQGSQYEQYF. The rearrangement links TRBV7-9 to TRBJ2-7; TRBD1 aligns across 8 bases. Per germline, CDR1 SEHNR and CDR2 FQNEAQ (reference sequence). There are 14 residues in the CDR3. V was pared by 5 bases and J by 4 bases, with 7 bases of the junction left unmatched.

The chain employs TRBV30 and TRBJ1-2; possible D gene TRBD1, 6 bases. The germline gives CDR1 GTSNPN, CDR2 SVGIG (reference sequence). The CDR3 has 14 residues. Trimming took 8 bases from V and 4 from J, leaving 20 bases between them. The CDR3 loop reads CALRDGGIGYGYTF. DNA for the CDR3: TGTGCCCTTAGGGATGGGGGCATTGGCTATGGCTACACCTTC.

This chain joins TRBV7-9 and TRBJ1-1, with TRBD1 matching over 8 bases. The CDR3 length is 16 residues. Germline V lookup: CDR1 SEHNR, CDR2 FQNEAQ (reference sequence). Trimming at V came to 2 bases and at J to 5 bases, leaving 10 bases not matched to a gene. CDR3 loop: CASSLPERTGSTEAFF. CDR3 DNA: TGTGCCAGCAGCTTACCCGAGCGGACAGGGAGTACTGAAGCTTTCTTT.